The clone carrying this T cell receptor beta chain was detected once. The data originate from a study of technical replicates of blood from a handful of donors. Some clones are missing from TCRdb's copy, which holds only in-frame ones; the method was immunoSEQ multiplex PCR. The repertoire includes about 84,000 clones, roughly 92% of them detected once, and around 0.3% sits in the top ten. The junction had 2 bases not matched to a gene; V was cut back by 3 bases and J by 3 bases. Germline V gives CDR1 KGHSH, CDR2 LQKENI. The CDR3 contains 14 residues. This chain connects TRBV18 to TRBJ1-2; TRBD1 matches at 9 bases. The sequenced sample was T cells isolated from PBMCs. The receptor comes from a human donor in good health. The CDR3 coding sequence is TGTGCCAGCTCACCGACAGGGGGGCACTATGGCTACACCTTC. It codes for CASSPTGGHYGYTF.